What follows is one T cell receptor beta chain and its context. The antigen is unknown. The data belong to a study of cytomegalovirus exposure and HLA in healthy donors. The V end lost 0 bases, the J end lost 3 bases, and 17 bases lay between the germline ends. The CDR3 runs 17 residues. CDR1 is MNHEY, CDR2 SMNVEV, per germline (reference sequence). The PCR contained 60 Vbeta and 13 Jbeta primers. TCRdb keeps only in-frame clones here, not all; method: immunoSEQ multiplex PCR. Among about 220,000 clones listed, 60% to 80% were seen once. Points from the study as a whole: Listed as cytomegalovirus-associated were 150 to 200 TCR beta chains. In a later analysis, at a false discovery rate of 0.05, roughly 18,000 TCR beta sequences were associated with HLA alleles.

The clonotype was recovered from a male donor in good health and CMV-seronegative. The chain recombines TRBV27 with TRBJ1-1, with D maybe TRBD1 (5 bases). Sequencing was done on a sample of PBMCs. For the CDR3, the DNA is TGTGCCAGCAGTTTATCGTTCCAGGGAGGGAAGCACACTGAAGCTTTCTTT. Encoded protein: CASSLSFQGGKHTEAFF.